This T cell receptor (beta chain) came from a study of blood T cells in healthy people across ages. The study's findings and limits: Percentage of naive T cells showed a strong correlation with TCR beta diversity.

A word on this clonotype: What it binds is unknown.

The germline V gene encodes CDR1 MNHEY and CDR2 SVGAGI. This CDR3 comprises 15 residues. V was trimmed by 2 bases and J by 2 bases, leaving 11 bases between them. Alongside a J-beta primer mix, a sample-barcoded 5' primer served in a second PCR lasting roughly 7 to 11 cycles. A 12-random-nucleotide template-switch adaptor tagged each cDNA molecule. One entry per CDR3 protein, called by TCRdb with MiXCR from the 5' RACE reads. Of under 2,000,000 distinct CDR3 sequences in the sample, around half were seen once. The V and J genes are TRBV6-5 and TRBJ2-3, with a tentative D call TRBD2 (6 bases). Sequencing used blood. The sequence came from a woman aged 35 to 49 in good health. CDR3 sequence reads: CASSYLPGATDTQYF. Written as DNA, the CDR3 is TGTGCCAGCAGTTACCTACCGGGAGCCACAGATACGCAGTATTTT.